This T cell receptor (beta chain) is from a study of T cell repertoires in aging, cancer and after chemotherapy. Rearranged V-D-J TRB sequences were amplified with a mixed TRB-A/B primer pool. TCRdb used MiXCR to reprocess the multiplex PCR reads, holding one entry per CDR3 protein. The sample holds approximately 8,000 distinct CDR3 sequences, around two fifths seen once. Amplification of TCR beta used genomic DNA extracted from peripheral blood. CDR3 length equals 8 residues. CDR1 and CDR2 from the germline V gene are MRHNA and SNTAGT. The sample was blood. The rearrangement uses TRBV6-4 and TRBJ2-1; D is ambiguous. The clonotype originates from a human donor in good health. CDR3 in DNA: TGTTTCGCAAATGAGCAGTTCTTC. This encodes CFANEQFF.